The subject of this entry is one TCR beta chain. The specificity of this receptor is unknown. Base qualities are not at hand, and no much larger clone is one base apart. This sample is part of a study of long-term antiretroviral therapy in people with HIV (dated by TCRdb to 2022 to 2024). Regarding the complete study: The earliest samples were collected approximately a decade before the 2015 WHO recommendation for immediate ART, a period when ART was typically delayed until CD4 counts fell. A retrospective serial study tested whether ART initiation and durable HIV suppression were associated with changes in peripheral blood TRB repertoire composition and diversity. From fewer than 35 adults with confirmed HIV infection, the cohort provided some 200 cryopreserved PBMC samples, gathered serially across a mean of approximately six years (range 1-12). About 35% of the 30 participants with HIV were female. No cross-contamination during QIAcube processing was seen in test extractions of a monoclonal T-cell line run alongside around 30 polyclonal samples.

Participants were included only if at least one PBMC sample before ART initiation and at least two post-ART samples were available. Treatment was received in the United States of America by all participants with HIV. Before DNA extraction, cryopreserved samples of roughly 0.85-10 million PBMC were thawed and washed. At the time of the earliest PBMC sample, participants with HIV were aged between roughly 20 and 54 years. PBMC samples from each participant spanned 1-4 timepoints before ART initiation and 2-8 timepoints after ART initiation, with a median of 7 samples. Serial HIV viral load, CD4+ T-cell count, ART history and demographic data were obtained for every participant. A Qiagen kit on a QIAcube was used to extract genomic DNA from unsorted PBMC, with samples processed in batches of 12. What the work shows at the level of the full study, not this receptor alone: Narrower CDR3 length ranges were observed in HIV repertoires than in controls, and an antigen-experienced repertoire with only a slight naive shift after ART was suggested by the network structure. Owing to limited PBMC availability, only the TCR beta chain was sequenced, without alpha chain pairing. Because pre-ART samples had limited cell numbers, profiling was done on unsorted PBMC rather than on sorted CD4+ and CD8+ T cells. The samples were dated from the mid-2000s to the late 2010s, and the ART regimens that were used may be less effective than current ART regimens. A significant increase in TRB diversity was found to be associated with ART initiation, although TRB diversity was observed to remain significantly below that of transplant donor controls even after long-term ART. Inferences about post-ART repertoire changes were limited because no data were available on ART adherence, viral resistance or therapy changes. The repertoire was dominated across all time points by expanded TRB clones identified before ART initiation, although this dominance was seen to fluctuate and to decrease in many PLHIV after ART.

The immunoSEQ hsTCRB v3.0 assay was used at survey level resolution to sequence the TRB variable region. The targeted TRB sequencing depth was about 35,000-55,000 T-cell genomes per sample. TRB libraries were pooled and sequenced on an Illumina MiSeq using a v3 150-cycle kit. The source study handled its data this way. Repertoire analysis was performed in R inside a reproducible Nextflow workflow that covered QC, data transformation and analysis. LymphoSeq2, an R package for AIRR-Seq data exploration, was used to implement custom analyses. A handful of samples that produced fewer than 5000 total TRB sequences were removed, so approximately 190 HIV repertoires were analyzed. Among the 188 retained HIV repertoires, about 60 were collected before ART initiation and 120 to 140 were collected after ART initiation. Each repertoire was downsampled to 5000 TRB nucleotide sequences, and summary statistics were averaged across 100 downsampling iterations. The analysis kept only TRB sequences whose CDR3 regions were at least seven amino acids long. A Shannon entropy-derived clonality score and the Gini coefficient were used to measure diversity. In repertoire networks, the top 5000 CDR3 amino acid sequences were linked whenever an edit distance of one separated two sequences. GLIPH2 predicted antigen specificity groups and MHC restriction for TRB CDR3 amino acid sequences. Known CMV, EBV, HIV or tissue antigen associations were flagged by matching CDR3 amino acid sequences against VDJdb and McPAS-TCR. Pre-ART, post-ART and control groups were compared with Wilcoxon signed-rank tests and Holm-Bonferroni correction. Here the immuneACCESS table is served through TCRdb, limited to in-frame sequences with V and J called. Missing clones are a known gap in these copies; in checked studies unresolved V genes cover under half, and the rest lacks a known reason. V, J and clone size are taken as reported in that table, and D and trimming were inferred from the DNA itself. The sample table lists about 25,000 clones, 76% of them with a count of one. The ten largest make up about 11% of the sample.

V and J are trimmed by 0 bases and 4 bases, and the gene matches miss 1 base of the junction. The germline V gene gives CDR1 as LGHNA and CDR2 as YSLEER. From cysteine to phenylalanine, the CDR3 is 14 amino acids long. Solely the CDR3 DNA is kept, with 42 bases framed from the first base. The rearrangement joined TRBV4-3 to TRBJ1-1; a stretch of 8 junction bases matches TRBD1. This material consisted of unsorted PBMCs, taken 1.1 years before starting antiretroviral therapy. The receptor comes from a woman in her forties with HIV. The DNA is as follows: TGCGCCAGCAGCCAAGATACAGGGGGCACTGAAGCTTTCTTT. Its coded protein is CASSQDTGGTEAFF.